These 14 T cell receptor beta chains came from one sample sequenced in a study of blood T cell repertoires in COVID-19. Data came from immunoSEQ multiplex PCR; TCRdb stores just in-frame clones and leaves some out. The sample holds 230,000 or so clones; roughly four fifths are singletons and the top ten take roughly 3.2%. Sequencing was done on a sample of PBMCs or T cells enriched from blood (not recorded which). The receptors shown here come from a man in his fifties who had recovered from COVID-19.

The chain has TRBV2 and TRBJ2-7; 8 positions match TRBD1. Germline V gene sequence: CDR1 SNHLY, CDR2 FYNNEI. The CDR3 runs to 15 residues. J gave up 6 bases and V 2 bases, and 9 bases lay outside the gene matches. The CDR3 DNA sequence: TGTGCCAGCAGTGAACGATATCCAACAGGGGGCGAGCAGTACTTC. It encodes CASSERYPTGGEQYF.

This chain joins TRBV30 and TRBJ1-2; D gene ambiguous. V lost 6 bases, J lost 5 bases, and 13 bases lay in between. The CDR3 is 12 amino acids. Germline loops: CDR1 GTSNPN, CDR2 SVGIG (reference sequence). In nucleotides, the CDR3 is TGTGCCTGTACGCCCCGAGGATATGGCTACACCTTC. As protein: CACTPRGYGYTF.

The chain combines TRBV5-6 with TRBJ1-3, with D maybe TRBD1 (5 bases). Germline V lookup: CDR1 SGHDT, CDR2 YYEEEE. CDR3 length equals 13 residues. V lost 3 bases, J lost 4 bases, and 8 bases lay in between. This CDR3 is CASSSGDGNTIYF. CDR3 nucleotides: TGTGCCAGCAGCTCGGGGGACGGAAACACCATATATTTT.

The CDR3 DNA follows: TGTGCCAGCTCACCAGGGGGAGGGGATCAGCCCCAGCATTTT. It yields the protein CASSPGGGDQPQHF. This chain connects TRBV18 to TRBJ1-5, with D perhaps TRBD1 (5 bases). CDR1 KGHSH and CDR2 LQKENI come from the germline V gene. Trimming removed 2 bases at V and 5 bases at J, with 10 bases between. The CDR3 covers 14 residues.

The chain couples TRBV6-5 to TRBJ2-7; D is unresolved. In germline, CDR1 is MNHEY, CDR2 SVGAGI. Trimming shortened V by 6 bases and J by 6 bases, and 12 bases separated the two germline ends. This CDR3 comprises 12 residues. CDR3 DNA sequence: TGTGCCAGCAGAATCGGCTCGGGCGAGCAGTACTTC. Translating gives CASRIGSGEQYF.

The chain has TRBV4-2 and TRBJ1-1; D not resolved. The CDR3 loop spans 13 amino acids. Germline V gene lookup returns CDR1 LGHNA and CDR2 YNFKEQ. Trimming took off 3 bases at V and 0 bases at J, with 5 bases between the two ends. CDR3 sequence: CASSHDLNTEAFF. The CDR3 coding sequence is TGTGCCAGCAGCCACGACTTGAACACTGAAGCTTTCTTT.

The chain carries TRBV12-5 and TRBJ2-7, with 7 bases identical to TRBD1. Germline V gives CDR1 LGHNT, CDR2 FRNRAP. This CDR3 contains 16 residues. V shed 0 bases and J 6 bases; nucleotides not matched to a gene: 11. The CDR3 loop reads CASGLVPGRGIGEQYF. The CDR3 DNA reads TGTGCTAGTGGTTTGGTCCCCGGCAGGGGGATTGGCGAGCAGTACTTC.

V gene TRBV18 combines with J gene TRBJ1-1, with TRBD1 as a possible D gene (6 bases). The CDR3 is 13 amino acids. Germline V gene sequence: CDR1 KGHSH, CDR2 LQKENI. Trimming removed 9 bases from V and 4 bases from J, with 15 bases in between. CDR3 sequence: CARFLGGPTEAFF. The CDR3, as DNA: TGTGCCAGATTTTTGGGGGGGCCCACTGAAGCTTTCTTT.

The rearrangement links TRBV27 to TRBJ2-5; 11 bases agree with TRBD2. This CDR3 spans 15 amino acids. Germline CDR1 MNHEY, CDR2 SMNVEV (reference sequence). Losses at the gene ends were 3 bases for V and 1 base for J; bases not matched to a gene: 1. The CDR3, as DNA: TGTGCCAGCAGTTTCGGACTAGCGGGCCAAGAGACCCAGTACTTC. It is translated as CASSFGLAGQETQYF.

The count of this clone is one. J is TRBJ2-7 and V is TRBV5-1; 7 bases fit TRBD1. Trimming at V came to 0 bases and at J to 6 bases, leaving 6 bases not matched to a gene. From germline, CDR1 is SGHRS and CDR2 YFSETQ. CDR3 length equals 14 residues. The CDR3 loop reads CASSLDQGTAEQYF. CDR3 coding DNA: TGCGCCAGCAGCTTGGACCAGGGGACAGCCGAGCAGTACTTC.

V gene TRBV7-2 combines with J gene TRBJ1-5, with 9 bases aligning to TRBD1. Germline assignment: CDR1 SGHTA and CDR2 FQGNSA. V was pared by 1 base and J by 7 bases, with 5 bases of the junction left unmatched. The CDR3 length is 15 residues. CDR3 in DNA: TGTGCCAGCAGCTTAGGACAGGGGGAGACACAGCCCCAGCATTTT. This sequence encodes CASSLGQGETQPQHF.

The chain uses TRBV2 and TRBJ1-2; 7 bases agree with TRBD1. Germline assignment: CDR1 SNHLY and CDR2 FYNNEI. The CDR3 sequence is 12 residues long. J gave up 8 bases and V 9 bases, and 9 bases lay outside the gene matches. The CDR3 region is CARLTGDRGYTF. CDR3 nucleotides: TGTGCCAGACTAACAGGGGATCGGGGCTACACCTTC. The full variable domain, with the rest looked up from reference TRBV2 and TRBJ1-2, is EPEVTQTPSHQVTQMGQEVILRCVPISNHLYFYWYRQILGQKVEFLVSFYNNEISEKSEIFDDQFSVERPDGSNFTLKIRSTKLEDSAMYFCARLTGDRGYTFGSGTRLTVV.

The chain recombines TRBV14 with TRBJ2-1; TRBD1 agrees at 9 bases. The germline V gene has CDR1 SGHDN and CDR2 FVKESK. The CDR3 is 16 residues long. V trimming: 1 base; J trimming: 2 bases; junction bases outside the gene matches: 3. CDR3: CASSQATGGAYNEQFF. DNA for the CDR3: TGTGCCAGCAGCCAAGCAACAGGGGGCGCCTACAATGAGCAGTTCTTC.

This clone was recorded many times. The chain is built from TRBV7-9 and TRBJ1-1; D possibly corresponds to TRBD1 (6 bases). The CDR3 loop spans 13 amino acids. Germline CDR1 and CDR2: SEHNR and FQNEAQ (reference sequence). Trimming stripped 9 bases from V and 0 bases from J, with 11 bases between. This chain's CDR3 is CASETGMNTEAFF. CDR3 nucleotides: TGTGCCAGTGAAACAGGGATGAACACTGAAGCTTTCTTT.